This entry describes one T cell receptor beta chain. The source of the sample is a study of control samples from healthy donors and cancer patients. V lost 1 base to trimming and J lost 8 bases, with 12 bases between them. Germline loops: CDR1 LGHDT, CDR2 YNNKEL (reference sequence). The CDR3 extends over 15 amino acids. Clones were sequenced by immunoSEQ multiplex PCR, and TCRdb holds only the in-frame ones, with some missing. The table includes about 130,000 clones, 80% to 95% detected once. The chain joins TRBV3-1 (or the pseudogene TRBV3-2) to TRBJ1-6, with a weak D call TRBD1 (6 bases). Sequencing used PBMCs. The sequence derives from an elderly man with head and neck cancer. The CDR3 spells CASSQGSGEDSPLHF. The CDR3 DNA is TGTGCCAGCAGCCAAGGATCAGGGGAGGATTCACCCCTCCACTTT.